This T cell receptor (beta chain) was recorded in a study of radiotherapy plus CTLA-4 blockade in lung cancer (dated by TCRdb to between 2018 and 2020). Study-level background: Among enrolled patients, approximately 18% had an objective response and 31% reached disease control. Beyond this particular receptor, the publication reports: The strongest predictors of response were reported to be early dynamic shifts in blood T cell clones along with a rise in serum interferon-beta following radiation. TCR clones derived from tumors expanded in peripheral blood after treatment with radiotherapy and ipilimumab.

In this study, focal radiation therapy paired with CTLA-4 blockade (ipilimumab) was tested in patients who had chemo-refractory metastatic non-small-cell lung cancer. Libraries came from the immunoSEQ multiplex PCR assay. Drawn from immuneACCESS, this table holds only the in-frame rearrangements with V and J called that TCRdb kept. Clones are partly lost; checked studies trace under half to an unresolved V gene and leave the rest unexplained. A total of about 110,000 clones appear in this sample, 85% to 90% of them only once. Jointly, the top ten make up approximately 2.5% of the sample. CDR1 and CDR2, looked up from the germline V gene, are SGHTA and FQGNSA. V loses 0 bases, J loses 1 base, and the germline ends lie 6 bases apart. Taken from cysteine to phenylalanine, the CDR3 has 14 residues. Of all the DNA, just the CDR3 is kept, 42 bases in frame from base 1. A remark on this clone: Its specific antigen is unknown. No base qualities exist here, and no much larger clone lies one base off it. The sample carries other DNA sequences with the same CDR3.

The sequencing used peripheral blood, collected from a patient treated with radiotherapy plus ipilimumab. The TCR was taken from a human donor with non-small cell lung cancer that progressed on radiotherapy plus ipilimumab. Some clones in this sample may be carry-over from other donors' samples. The rearranged segments are TRBV7-2 and TRBJ1-2, with TRBD1 tentatively as D gene (5 bases match). The DNA reads TGTGCCAGCAGCTTAGCTAGGGGTAACTATGGCTACACCTTC. This is translated as CASSLARGNYGYTF.